This T cell receptor beta chain appears in the sequencing data of a study of CD8 T cells in ankylosing spondylitis. Findings and limits, study-wide: Characteristic, it appeared, of ankylosing spondylitis blood was a TCR beta motif of about eight highly homologous variants. Disease-linked clones had a CD8+ phenotype and relatively low frequency in peripheral blood.

The CDR3 runs 15 residues. The ends were cut back, 0 bases at V and 0 bases at J, with 9 bases in the middle. Looked up from germline, CDR1 is MGHRA and CDR2 is YSYEKL. In its sample, this clonotype was seen many times. Its antigen remains unknown. With molecular barcodes, quantitative 5'-RACE was used to make the TCR beta libraries. MiXCR, applied by TCRdb to the 5' RACE reads, yields one record per CDR3 protein. The table includes about 39,000 distinct CDR3 sequences, about a tenth detected once. The clonotype was recovered from a male donor with ankylosing spondylitis or in good health (not recorded which). Sequences were obtained from blood, either unsorted or a sorted T cell fraction (not recorded which). The rearrangement links TRBV4-1 to TRBJ2-7, with D uncertain. The DNA of the CDR3 is TGCGCCAGCAGCCAAGATGAACTAAGCTCCTACGAGCAGTACTTC. This codes for CASSQDELSSYEQYF.